The T cell receptor (beta chain) under discussion was sequenced for a study of cytomegalovirus exposure and HLA in healthy donors. The PCR used 60 Vbeta and 13 Jbeta primers. Profiling relied on immunoSEQ multiplex PCR, and the TCRdb table lists in-frame clones only, not all of them. The sample has under 200,000 clones; roughly an eighth are singletons. This receptor was identified in a man aged 50 to 59 in good health and CMV-seropositive. Specimen: PBMCs.

CDR3 in amino acids: CASSLSGNTEAFF. The CDR3 DNA follows: TGTGCCAGCAGCTTATCGGGGAACACTGAAGCTTTCTTT. The chain has TRBV11-2 and TRBJ1-1; D gene ambiguous. Germline V lookup: CDR1 SGHAT, CDR2 FQNNGV. The CDR3 has 13 residues. Trimming removed 2 bases from V and 1 base from J, with 5 bases in between.